This T cell receptor beta chain is drawn from a study of blood T cell repertoires in COVID-19. Germline V gives CDR1 SGHTA, CDR2 FQGTGA. The V end lost 5 bases, the J end lost 0 bases, and 11 bases lay between the germline ends. The CDR3 is 15 residues long. Assay: immunoSEQ multiplex PCR; the TCRdb copy retains only in-frame clones and omits some. Altogether about 190,000 clones are present, 83% being singletons, with the ten largest covering roughly 2.8%. This sequence was found in a man aged 50-60 years with active or convalescent COVID-19. Sequenced: peripheral blood. The chain is built from TRBV7-3 and TRBJ2-1, with D perhaps matching TRBD2 (5 bases). The CDR3, as DNA: TGTGCCAGCAGCCGGGAACCTAGCTCCTACAATGAGCAGTTCTTC. It yields the protein CASSREPSSYNEQFF.